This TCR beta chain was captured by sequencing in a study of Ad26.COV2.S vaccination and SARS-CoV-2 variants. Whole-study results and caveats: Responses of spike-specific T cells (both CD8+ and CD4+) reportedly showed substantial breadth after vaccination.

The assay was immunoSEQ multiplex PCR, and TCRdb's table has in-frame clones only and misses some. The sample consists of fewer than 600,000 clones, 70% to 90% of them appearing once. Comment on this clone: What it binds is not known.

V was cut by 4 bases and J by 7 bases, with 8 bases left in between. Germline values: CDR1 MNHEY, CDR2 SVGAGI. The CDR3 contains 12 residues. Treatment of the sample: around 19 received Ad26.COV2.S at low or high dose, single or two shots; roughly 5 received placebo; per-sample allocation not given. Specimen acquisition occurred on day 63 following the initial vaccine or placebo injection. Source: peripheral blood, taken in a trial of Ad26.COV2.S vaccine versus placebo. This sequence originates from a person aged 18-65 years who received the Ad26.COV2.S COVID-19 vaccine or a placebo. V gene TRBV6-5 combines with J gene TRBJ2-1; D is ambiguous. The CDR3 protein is CASSSFRNEQFF. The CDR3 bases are TGTGCCAGCAGTTCTTTCAGAAATGAGCAGTTCTTC.